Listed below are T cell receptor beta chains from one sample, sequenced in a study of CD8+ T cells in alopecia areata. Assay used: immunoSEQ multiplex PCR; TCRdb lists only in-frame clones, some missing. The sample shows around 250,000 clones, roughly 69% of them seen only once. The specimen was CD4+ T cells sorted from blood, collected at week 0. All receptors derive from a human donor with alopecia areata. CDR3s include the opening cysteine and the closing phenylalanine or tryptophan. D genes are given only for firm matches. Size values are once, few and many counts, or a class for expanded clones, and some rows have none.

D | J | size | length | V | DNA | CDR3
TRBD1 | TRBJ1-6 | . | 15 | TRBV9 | TGTGCCAGCAGCGAGGGGGCGACAGGGACGTCACCCCTCCACTTT | CASSEGATGTSPLHF
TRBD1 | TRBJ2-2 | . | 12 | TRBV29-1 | TGCAGCGCGGACAGGGCCACCGGGGAGCTGTTTTTT | CSADRATGELFF
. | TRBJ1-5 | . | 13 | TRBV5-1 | TGCGCCAGCAGCTTTGACAGCAATCAGCCCCAGCATTTT | CASSFDSNQPQHF
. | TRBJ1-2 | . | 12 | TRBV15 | TGTGCCACCAGCCCGGGCGACTATGGCTACACCTTC | CATSPGDYGYTF
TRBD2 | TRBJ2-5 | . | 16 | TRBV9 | TGTGCCAGCAGCGGGACTAGCGGGGGGGCCGTGGAGACCCAGTACTTC | CASSGTSGGAVETQYF
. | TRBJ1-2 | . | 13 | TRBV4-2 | TGTGCCAGCAGCCAAGACTCAGACCTCGGCTACACCTTC | CASSQDSDLGYTF
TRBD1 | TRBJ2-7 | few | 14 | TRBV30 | TGTGCCTGGAGTGCGGGACAGGTGGGATCGGAGCAGTACTTC | CAWSAGQVGSEQYF
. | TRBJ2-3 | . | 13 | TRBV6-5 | TGTGCCAGCAGTTCCTCCGGGGCAGATACGCAGTATTTT | CASSSSGADTQYF
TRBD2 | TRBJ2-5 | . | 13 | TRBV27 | TGTGCCAGCAGTTTTTTAGCGGGAGAGACCCAGTACTTC | CASSFLAGETQYF
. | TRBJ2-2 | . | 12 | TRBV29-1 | TGCAGCGTTGAAAACCAGCCCGGGGAGCTGTTTTTT | CSVENQPGELFF
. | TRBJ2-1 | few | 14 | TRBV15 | TGTGCCACCAGCCTAAACGGCGGGCTTGGTGAGCAGTTCTTC | CATSLNGGLGEQFF
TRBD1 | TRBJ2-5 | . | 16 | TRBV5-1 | TGCGCCAGCAGCTTGACCGGGACAGGAAGTCCAGAGACCCAGTACTTC | CASSLTGTGSPETQYF
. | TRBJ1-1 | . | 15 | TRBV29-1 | TGCAGCGCTTCCCAGGGTTGGGGGATGAACACTGAAGCTTTCTTT | CSASQGWGMNTEAFF
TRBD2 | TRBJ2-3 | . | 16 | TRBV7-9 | TGTGCCAGCAGCTTATGGGCTAGCGGGGCCACAGATACGCAGTATTTT | CASSLWASGATDTQYF
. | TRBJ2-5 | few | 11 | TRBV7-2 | TGTGCCAGCAGCTTTGATGAGACCCAGTACTTC | CASSFDETQYF
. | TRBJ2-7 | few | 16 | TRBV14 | TGTGCCAGCAGCCAAGACCTACCGGCCGCCGGAGACGAGCAGTACTTC | CASSQDLPAAGDEQYF
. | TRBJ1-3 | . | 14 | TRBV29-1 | TGCAGCGTTATACACCAAAACTCTGGAAACACCATATATTTT | CSVIHQNSGNTIYF
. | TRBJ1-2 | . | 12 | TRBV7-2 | TGTGCCGTAGGGGCGTCTAACTATGGCTACACCTTC | CAVGASNYGYTF
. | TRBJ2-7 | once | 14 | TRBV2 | TGTGCCACTGGCGGGAGGGACAGGGGACACGAGCAGTACTTC | CATGGRDRGHEQYF
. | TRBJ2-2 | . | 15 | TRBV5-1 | TGCGCCAGCAGCGGAGGCTCGGGGAACACCGGGGAGCTGTTTTTT | CASSGGSGNTGELFF
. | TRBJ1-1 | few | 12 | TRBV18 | TGTGCCAGCTCACCGACAGCGGGCGAAGCTTTCTTT | CASSPTAGEAFF
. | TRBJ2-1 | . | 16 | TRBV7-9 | TGTGCCAGCAGCCAGGATGACCCTTTGGTACACAATGAGCAGTTCTTC | CASSQDDPLVHNEQFF
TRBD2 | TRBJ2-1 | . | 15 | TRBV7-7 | TGTGCTAGCAGCTTAGGGCTAGCGGGGCGCAATGAGCAGTTCTTC | CASSLGLAGRNEQFF
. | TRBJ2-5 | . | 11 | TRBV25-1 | TGTGCCAGCAGGGCCGCAGAGACCCAGTACTTC | CASRAAETQYF
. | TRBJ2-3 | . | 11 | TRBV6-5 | TGTGCCAGCAGTTACTCCGGAACGCAGTATTTT | CASSYSGTQYF
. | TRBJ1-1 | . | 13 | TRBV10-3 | TGTGCCGCCAAGGGACACCCGAACACTGAAGCTTTCTTT | CAAKGHPNTEAFF
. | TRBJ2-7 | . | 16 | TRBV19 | TGTGCCAGTAGTATAGCGCACAGACAAACGATCTACGAGCAGTACTTC | CASSIAHRQTIYEQYF
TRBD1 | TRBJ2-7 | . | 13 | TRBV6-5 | TGTGCCAGCAGTTCGACAGGGGCGGACGAGCAGTACTTC | CASSSTGADEQYF
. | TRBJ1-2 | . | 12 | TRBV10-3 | TGTGCCATCGCCGGGACCAACTATGGCTACACCTTC | CAIAGTNYGYTF
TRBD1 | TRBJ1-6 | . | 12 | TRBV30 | TGTGCCTGGCTGGACAGGGATTCACCCCTCCACTTT | CAWLDRDSPLHF
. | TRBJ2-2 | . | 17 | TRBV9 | TGTGCCAGCAGCGTAGATCAGGGGAGGAGGTACGCCGGGGAGCTGTTTTTT | CASSVDQGRRYAGELFF
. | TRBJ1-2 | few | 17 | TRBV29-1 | TGCAGCGCCGCAACCACCCGACGAGATTTTACTAACTATGGCTACACCTTC | CSAATTRRDFTNYGYTF
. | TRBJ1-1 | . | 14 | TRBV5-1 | TGCGCCAGCAGCTTGAAGGACCAGAACACTGAAGCTTTCTTT | CASSLKDQNTEAFF
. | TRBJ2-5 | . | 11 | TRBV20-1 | TGCAGTGCTCGGGGCCAAGAGACCCAGTACTTC | CSARGQETQYF
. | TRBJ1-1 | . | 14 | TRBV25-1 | TGTGCCAGCAGTGAAACCGGCTCGAACACTGAAGCTTTCTTT | CASSETGSNTEAFF
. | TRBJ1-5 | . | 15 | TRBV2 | TGTGCCAGCAGTGCGCAGGAACTTAGCAATCAGCCCCAGCATTTT | CASSAQELSNQPQHF
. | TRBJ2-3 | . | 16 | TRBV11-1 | TGTGCCAGCAGCTTGCTCCGGGACCCGCGCACAGATACGCAGTATTTT | CASSLLRDPRTDTQYF
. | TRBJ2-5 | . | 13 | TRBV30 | TGTGCCTGGAGACAGGGTAGGACGGAGACCCAGTACTTC | CAWRQGRTETQYF
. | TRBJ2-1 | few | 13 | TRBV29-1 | TGCAGCACCTCAGGGACCTTATACAATGAGCAGTTCTTC | CSTSGTLYNEQFF
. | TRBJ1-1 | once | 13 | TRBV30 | TGTGCCTGGAGTGTACGGGGGGACACTGAAGCTTTCTTT | CAWSVRGDTEAFF
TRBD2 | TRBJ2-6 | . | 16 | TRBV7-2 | TGTGCCAGCAGCCCGGGGGGGAGCTCTGGGGCCAACGTCCTGACTTTC | CASSPGGSSGANVLTF
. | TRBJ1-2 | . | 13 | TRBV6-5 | TGTGCCAGCAGTTCCCGGGGGCCCTACGGCTACACCTTC | CASSSRGPYGYTF
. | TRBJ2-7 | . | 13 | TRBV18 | TGTGCCAGCTCACGATTGACAGCCTACGAGCAGTACTTC | CASSRLTAYEQYF
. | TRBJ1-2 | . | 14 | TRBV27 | TGTGCCAGCAGTTTAACAGGAGGGAACTATGGCTACACCTTC | CASSLTGGNYGYTF
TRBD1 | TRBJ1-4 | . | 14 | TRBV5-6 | TGTGCCAGCAGCAGACAGGGAGGGACTGAAAAACTGTTTTTT | CASSRQGGTEKLFF
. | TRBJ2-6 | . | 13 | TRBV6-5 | TGTGCCAGCAGTTACGCTGGGGCCAACGTCCTGACTTTC | CASSYAGANVLTF
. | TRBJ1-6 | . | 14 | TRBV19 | TGTGCCAGTAGTCCCCGACAGAATAATTCACCCCTCCACTTT | CASSPRQNNSPLHF
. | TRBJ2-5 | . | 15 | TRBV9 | TGTGCCAGCAGCGTAGCTCCCCGGGGACAAGAGACCCAGTACTTC | CASSVAPRGQETQYF
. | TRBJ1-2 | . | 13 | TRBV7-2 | TGTGCCAGCAGCTCGGACAGAACGTCGAGCTACACCTTC | CASSSDRTSSYTF
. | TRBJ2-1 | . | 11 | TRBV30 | TGTGCCTGGAATGAAAGGCAGGGGCAGTTCTTC | CAWNERQGQFF
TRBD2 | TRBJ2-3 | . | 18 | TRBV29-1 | TGCAGCGTGGCGCTGGCTAGCGGGGGGGCCTCGTACACAGATACGCAGTATTTT | CSVALASGGASYTDTQYF
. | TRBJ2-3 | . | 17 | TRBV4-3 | TGCGCCAGCAGCCAAGGTTCCGCGATACCTAGCACAGATACGCAGTATTTT | CASSQGSAIPSTDTQYF
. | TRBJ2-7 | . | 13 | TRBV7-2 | TGTGCCAGCAGCTTGGCCCACTCGGGTGAGCAGTACTTC | CASSLAHSGEQYF
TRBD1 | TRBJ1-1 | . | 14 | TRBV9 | TGTGCCAGCACCCTAGGGACAGCCAACACTGAAGCTTTCTTT | CASTLGTANTEAFF
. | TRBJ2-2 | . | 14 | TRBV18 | TGTGCCAGCTCACCATTATACGCGGCCGGGGAGCTGTTTTTT | CASSPLYAAGELFF
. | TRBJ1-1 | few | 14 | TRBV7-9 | TGTGCCAGCAGCCCCTCTAGGGGGGCCACTGAAGCTTTCTTT | CASSPSRGATEAFF
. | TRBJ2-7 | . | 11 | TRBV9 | TGTGCCAGCAGCGTAGGGTACGAGCAGTACTTC | CASSVGYEQYF